This T cell receptor beta chain was observed in a study of early T cells in non-severe SARS-CoV-2 infection. Study-level information: Sequencing targeted bulk RNA from unsorted whole blood, leaving chains unpaired.

Many counts were recorded for this clonotype. The antigen is not known. Trimming removed 10 bases at V and 5 bases at J, with 17 bases between. The CDR3 extends over 14 amino acids. The germline CDR1 and CDR2 sequences are SNHLY and FYNNEI. General study points: There was a bias toward anti-spike CD8 responses in VDJdb matching, which missed private and CD4 specificities.

Unique molecular identifiers were attached to individual cDNA molecules. TCRdb analysed the 5' RACE reads with MiXCR anew, one entry per CDR3 protein. The sample holds under 85,000 distinct CDR3 sequences, 12% seen once. The V and J genes are TRBV2 and TRBJ2-2; TRBD2 is a possible D gene (6 bases). Input material: whole blood. The sequence came from an adult who was a healthcare worker with PCR-confirmed SARS-CoV-2 infection or an uninfected control (not recorded which). Here the CDR3 reads CAIDGSLRTGELFF. The CDR3 DNA reads TGTGCCATTGACGGGAGTTTGAGGACCGGGGAGCTGTTTTTT.